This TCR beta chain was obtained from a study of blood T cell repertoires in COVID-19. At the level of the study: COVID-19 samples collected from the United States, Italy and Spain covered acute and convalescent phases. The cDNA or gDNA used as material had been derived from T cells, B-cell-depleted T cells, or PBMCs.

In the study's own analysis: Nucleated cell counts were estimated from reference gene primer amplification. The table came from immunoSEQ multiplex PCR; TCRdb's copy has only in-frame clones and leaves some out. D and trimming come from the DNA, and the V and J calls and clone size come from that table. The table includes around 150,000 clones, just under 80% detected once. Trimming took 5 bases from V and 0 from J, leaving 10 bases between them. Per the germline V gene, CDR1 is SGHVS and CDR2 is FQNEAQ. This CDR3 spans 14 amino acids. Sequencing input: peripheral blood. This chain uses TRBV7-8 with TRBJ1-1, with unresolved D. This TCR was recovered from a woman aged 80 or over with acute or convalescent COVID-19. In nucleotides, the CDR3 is TGTGCCAGCAGCCCCCGAGCCATGAACACTGAAGCTTTCTTT. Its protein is CASSPRAMNTEAFF. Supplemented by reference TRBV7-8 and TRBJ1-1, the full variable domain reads GAGVSQSPRYKVAKRGQDVALRCDPISGHVSLFWYQQALGQGPEFLTYFQNEAQLDKSGLPSDRFFAERPEGSVSTLKIQRTQQEDSAVYLCASSPRAMNTEAFFGQGTRLTVV.